Presented here are 27 T cell receptor beta chains from one specimen sequenced in a study of blood T cell repertoires in COVID-19. The protocol was immunoSEQ multiplex PCR, while the TCRdb copy is restricted to in-frame clones and leaves out a portion. The sample lists 250,000 to 350,000 clones, approximately 91% occurring once. The sample taken for sequencing was peripheral blood. These receptors all stem from a woman aged 40 to 55 who had recovered from COVID-19.

The chain joins TRBV6-5 to TRBJ1-1; D gene ambiguous. Germline lookup yields CDR1 MNHEY and CDR2 SVGAGI. The CDR3 is 13 amino acids. Trimming shortened V by 4 bases and J by 1 base, and 7 bases separated the two germline ends. The CDR3 region is CASSSRENTEAFF. The CDR3 nucleotides are TGTGCCAGCAGTTCTCGAGAGAACACTGAAGCTTTCTTT.

The rearrangement uses TRBV7-8 and TRBJ1-2; 7 bases align to TRBD1. CDR1 and CDR2 from the germline V gene are SGHVS and FQNEAQ. The V segment lost 6 bases and the J segment 4 bases; nucleotides outside the gene matches: 5. The CDR3 has 13 residues. The CDR3 region is CASRPGTAYGYTF. The CDR3, as DNA: TGTGCCAGCAGACCCGGGACAGCCTATGGCTACACCTTC.

V and J are TRBV7-9 and TRBJ2-7; D call uncertain. V lost 2 bases and J 3 bases, leaving 5 bases between the germline ends. This CDR3 comprises 12 residues. CDR1 SEHNR and CDR2 FQNEAQ come from the germline V gene (reference sequence). CDR3 residues: CASSLTVYEQYF. CDR3 coding DNA: TGTGCCAGCAGCTTAACTGTCTACGAGCAGTACTTC.

The chain carries TRBV6-1 and TRBJ2-5, with 8 nucleotides matching TRBD1. This CDR3 has 17 amino acids. Losses at the gene ends were 1 base for V and 5 bases for J; bases not matched to a gene: 12. Germline CDR1 and CDR2: MNHNS and SASEGT. CDR3: CASSEGLGAGGDETQYF. The CDR3 coding sequence is TGTGCCAGCAGTGAAGGGTTAGGGGCAGGGGGCGATGAGACCCAGTACTTC.

This clone has at least ten counts. This chain joins TRBV3-1 (or the pseudogene TRBV3-2) and TRBJ2-7; the D gene is possibly TRBD2 (6 bases). V shed 9 bases and J shed 6 bases, with 15 bases lying between them. The CDR3 runs 12 residues. Germline-derived CDR1 and CDR2 are LGHDT and YNNKEL (reference sequence). CDR3 amino acids: CASSPTGVEQYF. The CDR3 DNA reads TGTGCCAGTTCCCCTACGGGGGTCGAGCAGTACTTC.

In this sample, this clone turned up once. The rearrangement uses TRBV7-9 and TRBJ1-6; TRBD1 matches 7 bases. Losses at the gene ends were 1 base for V and 10 bases for J; bases not matched to a gene: 7. This CDR3 is 15 amino acids long. Germline assignment: CDR1 SEHNR and CDR2 FQNEAQ (reference sequence). The DNA of the CDR3 is TGTGCCAGCAGCTTAGTAATTCAGGGGGGATCACCCCTCCACTTT. This gives the protein CASSLVIQGGSPLHF.

The chain recombines TRBV6-5 with TRBJ2-5; 8 bases are a match to TRBD1. The CDR3 consists of 15 residues. The germline gives CDR1 MNHEY, CDR2 SVGAGI. V shed 5 bases and J 4 bases; nucleotides not matched to a gene: 9. The CDR3 DNA reads as TGTGCCAGCAGTCTGGACAGGGTGGGGGTAGAGACCCAGTACTTC. Translation: CASSLDRVGVETQYF.

This clone was seen only once. V is TRBV7-6 and J is TRBJ2-1; tentative D call: TRBD1 (6 bases). The CDR3 runs to 17 residues. Trimming took off 3 bases at V and 0 bases at J, with 15 bases between the two ends. Germline V lookup: CDR1 SGHVS, CDR2 FNYEAQ. CDR3 in DNA: TGTGCCAGCAGCTTTCTGGGGGCGACAGCCTCCTACAATGAGCAGTTCTTC. Its protein product is CASSFLGATASYNEQFF. The full variable domain, with the rest looked up from reference TRBV7-6 and TRBJ2-1, is GAGVSQSPRYKVTKRGQDVALRCDPISGHVSLYWYRQALGQGPEFLTYFNYEAQQDKSGLPNDRFSAERPEGSISTLTIQRTEQRDSAMYRCASSFLGATASYNEQFFGPGTRLTVL.

The rearrangement joins TRBV18 to TRBJ2-7; TRBD2 might be the D (5 bases). Germline V lookup: CDR1 KGHSH, CDR2 LQKENI. Between the trimmed V and J ends, which lost 3 bases and 3 bases, there was a span of 9 bases. The CDR3 has 13 amino acids. This chain's CDR3 is CASSPSEGYEQYF. Written as DNA, the CDR3 is TGTGCCAGCTCACCTTCCGAGGGCTACGAGCAGTACTTC. Based on the CDR3 plus reference TRBV18 and TRBJ2-7, the full variable domain is NAGVMQNPRHLVRRRGQEARLRCSPMKGHSHVYWYRQLPEEGLKFMVYLQKENIIDESGMPKERFSAEFPKEGPSILRIQQVVRGDSAAYFCASSPSEGYEQYFGPGTRLTVT.

J is TRBJ2-1 and V is TRBV6-6; perhaps TRBD2 as D (6 bases). Germline V gene data show CDR1 as MNHNY and CDR2 as SVGAGI (reference sequence). The V end lost 5 bases, the J end lost 2 bases, and 22 bases lay between the germline ends. This CDR3 contains 18 residues. For the CDR3, the DNA is TGTGCCAGCAGTCCTGGGCGGGACTCCCGATTCACCTACAATGAGCAGTTCTTC. It is translated as CASSPGRDSRFTYNEQFF.

The rearrangement joins TRBV14 to TRBJ2-1, with 8 nucleotides matching TRBD1. This CDR3 region has 16 residues. V dropped 3 bases and J dropped 4; count of bases not matched to a gene: 8. From germline, CDR1 is SGHDN and CDR2 FVKESK. CDR3 nucleotides: TGTGCCAGCAGCCACCGACAGGGGCCGGCTTACAATGAGCAGTTCTTC. Its translation: CASSHRQGPAYNEQFF.

The chain uses TRBV7-8 and TRBJ2-7; D is unclear. The CDR3 consists of 14 residues. Germline V gives CDR1 SGHVS, CDR2 FQNEAQ. Trimming took off 1 base at V and 3 bases at J, with 10 bases between the two ends. The CDR3, as DNA: TGTGCCAGCAGCTTAGGACTCCCCGGCTACGAGCAGTACTTC. Protein product: CASSLGLPGYEQYF.

The chain combines TRBV10-3 with TRBJ1-1, with D possibly matching TRBD1 (5 bases). The V gene lost 6 bases and the J gene lost 0 bases, with 8 bases spanning the gap. From germline, CDR1 is ENHRY and CDR2 SYGVKD. This CDR3 has 13 residues. This CDR3 reads CAIRGPMNTEAFF. Written as DNA, the CDR3 is TGTGCCATCAGGGGGCCAATGAACACTGAAGCTTTCTTT.

The J gene is TRBJ2-1, the V gene TRBV19; perhaps TRBD2 as D (5 bases). CDR1 LNHDA and CDR2 SQIVND come from the germline V gene (reference sequence). The ends were cut back, 3 bases at V and 2 bases at J, with 8 bases in the middle. The CDR3 loop spans 14 amino acids. The CDR3 bases are TGTGCCAGTAGTATTACGGGGACCTACAATGAGCAGTTCTTC. It yields the protein CASSITGTYNEQFF. The full variable domain, in which reference TRBV19 and TRBJ2-1 provide the parts outside the CDR3, is DGGITQSPKYLFRKEGQNVTLSCEQNLNHDAMYWYRQDPGQGLRLIYYSQIVNDFQKGDIAEGYSVSREKKESFPLTVTSAQKNPTAFYLCASSITGTYNEQFFGPGTRLTVL.

The V and J genes are TRBV27 and TRBJ2-1, with D maybe TRBD1 (7 bases). The CDR3 runs 12 residues. CDR1 and CDR2 from the germline V gene are MNHEY and SMNVEV (reference sequence). Between the trimmed V and J ends, which lost 11 bases and 6 bases, there was a span of 14 bases. CDR3 sequence: CAGGDSLNEQFF. The CDR3 nucleotides are TGTGCCGGCGGGGACAGCCTCAATGAGCAGTTCTTC.

The gene calls are TRBV25-1 and TRBJ2-7, with D perhaps matching TRBD1 (5 bases). V was shortened by 3 bases and J by 6 bases, with 15 bases between the two germline ends. Looked up from germline, CDR1 is MGHDK and CDR2 is SYGVNS. The CDR3 is made up of 14 amino acids. In DNA, the CDR3 is TGTGCCAGCAGTGATACAGGAAGCACTTCCGAGCAGTACTTC. It translates to CASSDTGSTSEQYF.

The chain employs TRBV28 and TRBJ2-1; D may be TRBD1 (5 bases). The CDR3 contains 14 residues. The germline CDR1 and CDR2 sequences are MDHEN and SYDVKM. Trimming removed 1 base at V and 6 bases at J, with 10 bases between. CDR3 DNA sequence: TGTGCCAGCAGTTTATTACAGGTTAGCAATGAGCAGTTCTTC. Translating gives CASSLLQVSNEQFF.

This clone has at least ten counts. The sample has other DNA sequences that encode this CDR3 too. J is TRBJ2-2 and V is TRBV28; 13 nucleotides agree with TRBD2. The CDR3 has 17 residues. V lost 0 bases and J lost 6; bases outside the gene matches: 4. Germline-derived CDR1 and CDR2 are MDHEN and SYDVKM. Written as DNA, the CDR3 is TGTGCCAGCAGTTTATGGAGACTAGCGGGAGGTCCCGGGGAGCTGTTTTTT. Protein sequence: CASSLWRLAGGPGELFF.

The chain combines TRBV15 with TRBJ2-7, with 7 nucleotides matching TRBD2. After removal of 0 bases from V and 5 bases from J, the junction contained 10 bases not matched to a gene. Germline V gene lookup returns CDR1 LNHNV and CDR2 YYDKDF (reference sequence). The CDR3 extends over 16 amino acids. The CDR3 DNA is TGTGCCACCAGCAGAGATCCATTGGGCGGGAGCGACGAGCAGTACTTC. The encoded protein is CATSRDPLGGSDEQYF.

The genes are TRBV7-9 and TRBJ1-1; D uncertain. Germline V gene data show CDR1 as SEHNR and CDR2 as FQNEAQ (reference sequence). The V and J ends lost 0 bases and 2 bases respectively, with 7 bases between them. The CDR3 runs 14 residues. CDR3 amino acids: CASSLANINTEAFF. The CDR3 DNA sequence: TGTGCCAGCAGCTTAGCCAACATAAACACTGAAGCTTTCTTT.

A single count supports this clone. This chain joins TRBV9 and TRBJ2-7; TRBD2 matches 11 bases. Germline CDR1 and CDR2: SGDLS and YYNGEE. The trim removed 0 bases at V and 4 bases at J, leaving 6 bases unmatched. This CDR3 region has 16 residues. The CDR3 nucleotides are TGTGCCAGCAGCGTAGATAGCGGGAGGGACCATTACGAGCAGTACTTC. It yields the protein CASSVDSGRDHYEQYF.

This clone was seen a few times. The V and J genes are TRBV12-3 or TRBV12-4 and TRBJ2-2; unclear D gene. This CDR3 contains 13 residues. V dropped 6 bases and J dropped 3 bases, with 8 bases sitting between them. The DNA for the CDR3 is TGTGCCAGCAGGGAGCAGTACACCGGGGAGCTGTTTTTT. Its protein is CASREQYTGELFF.

The V call is TRBV6-5, the J call TRBJ2-2; weak D call: TRBD1 (6 bases). Deletions cut 5 bases from V and 8 bases from J, with 12 bases between. This CDR3 has 13 residues. Germline values: CDR1 MNHEY, CDR2 SVGAGI. CDR3 sequence: CASSTGWPGELFF. The CDR3 bases are TGTGCCAGCAGTACAGGGTGGCCAGGGGAGCTGTTTTTT.

J is TRBJ2-1 and V is TRBV7-2; the D is unclear. Germline CDR1 reads SGHTA; CDR2 reads FQGNSA. The CDR3 has 15 residues. With 1 base removed from V and 9 bases from J, the gap between germline ends came to 16 bases. In DNA, the CDR3 is TGTGCCAGCAGCTTAGGGCCTAGTGGCGGTTCTGAGCAGTTCTTC. As protein: CASSLGPSGGSEQFF.

This clone occurred once. The chain links TRBV19 to TRBJ1-3; 7 positions match TRBD1. V shed 3 bases and J 5 bases; nucleotides not matched to a gene: 4. Germline V lookup: CDR1 LNHDA, CDR2 SQIVND (reference sequence). The CDR3 loop spans 14 amino acids. The CDR3 spells CASSIDRERNTIYF. The CDR3, as DNA: TGTGCCAGTAGTATCGACAGGGAAAGAAACACCATATATTTT.

This clone was observed a single time. The chain couples TRBV14 to TRBJ2-7, with D perhaps matching TRBD2 (6 bases). Germline V gene sequence: CDR1 SGHDN, CDR2 FVKESK. Trimming cost V 2 bases and J 0 bases, with 14 bases left between them. The CDR3 totals 16 residues. This CDR3 is CASSQLSGLNSYEQYF. CDR3 bases: TGTGCCAGCAGCCAACTCTCGGGACTCAACTCCTACGAGCAGTACTTC.

In DNA, the CDR3 is TGTGCCAGCAGTTTATCTGGGACAGGTAACATTGGGGGCTCCTACGAGCAGTACTTC. It translates to CASSLSGTGNIGGSYEQYF. This sequence joins TRBV28 and TRBJ2-7, with TRBD1 matching over 8 bases. Germline V lookup: CDR1 MDHEN, CDR2 SYDVKM. The CDR3 is 19 residues long. Germline trimming cut 1 base from V and 0 bases from J; bases unmatched to any gene: 14.